This section outlines one TCR beta chain sequence together with its context. Naive CD8 cells lacked CD45RO, underwent positive selection for CCR7 and left out terminally differentiated effector memory CD45RA+ cells. This sample is part of a study of shared clonotypes between healthy human individuals. Deep was the level used in running the assay. Each cell subset's genomic DNA was divided evenly among several immunoSEQ plates. Here immunoSEQ multiplex PCR was the method, and the copy in TCRdb shows in-frame clones only, minus some. The data show around 2.1 million clones, with 90% to 95% seen just once and around 1.7% held by the top ten. From germline, CDR1 is MGHRA and CDR2 YSYEKL. This CDR3 is built from 14 residues. Trimming left V 1 base short and J 4 bases short, with 11 bases between.

Source material: naive CD8+ T cells from PBMCs. The chain has TRBV4-1 and TRBJ2-7; unclear D gene. The source of this sequence is a man younger than 35 in good health. Some clones in this sample may be carry-over from other donors' samples. The CDR3 here is CASSQATLRYEQYF. The DNA for the CDR3 is TGCGCCAGCAGCCAAGCCACCCTCCGTTACGAGCAGTACTTC.